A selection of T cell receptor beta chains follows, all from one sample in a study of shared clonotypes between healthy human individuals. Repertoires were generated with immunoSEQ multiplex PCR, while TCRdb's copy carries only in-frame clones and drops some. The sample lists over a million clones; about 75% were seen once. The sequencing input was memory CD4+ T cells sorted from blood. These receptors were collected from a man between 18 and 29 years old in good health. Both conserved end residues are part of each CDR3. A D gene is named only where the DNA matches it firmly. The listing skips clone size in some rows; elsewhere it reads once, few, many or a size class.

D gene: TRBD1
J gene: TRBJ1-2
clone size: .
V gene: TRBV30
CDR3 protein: CAWRRAGGNLPAGYTF
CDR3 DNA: TGTGCCTGGAGAAGGGCAGGGGGCAACCTCCCCGCTGGCTACACCTTC

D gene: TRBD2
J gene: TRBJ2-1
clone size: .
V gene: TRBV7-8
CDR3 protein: CASSKLAGPMDEQFF
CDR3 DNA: TGTGCCAGCAGCAAGCTAGCGGGACCTATGGATGAGCAGTTCTTC

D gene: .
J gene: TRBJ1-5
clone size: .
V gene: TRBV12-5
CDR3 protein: CASGPAGLYSNQPQHF
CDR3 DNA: TGTGCTAGTGGCCCGGCGGGGCTTTATAGCAATCAGCCCCAGCATTTT

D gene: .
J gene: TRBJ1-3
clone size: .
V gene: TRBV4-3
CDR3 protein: CASSQDRGSGNTIYF
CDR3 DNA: TGCGCCAGCAGCCAAGATAGGGGGTCTGGAAACACCATATATTTT

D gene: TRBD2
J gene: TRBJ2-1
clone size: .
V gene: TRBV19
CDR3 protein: CASSPLSGRATYNEQFF
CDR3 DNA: TGTGCCAGTAGTCCCCTTAGCGGGAGGGCCACCTACAATGAGCAGTTCTTC

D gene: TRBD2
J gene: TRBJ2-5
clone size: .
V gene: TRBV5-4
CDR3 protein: CASSLGLAGGPGVETQYF
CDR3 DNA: TGTGCCAGCAGCTTGGGGCTAGCGGGAGGGCCGGGGGTGGAGACCCAGTACTTC

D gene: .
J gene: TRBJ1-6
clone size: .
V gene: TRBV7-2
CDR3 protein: CASSLMRTASPLHF
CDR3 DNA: TGTGCCAGCAGCTTGATGAGGACTGCTTCACCCCTCCACTTT

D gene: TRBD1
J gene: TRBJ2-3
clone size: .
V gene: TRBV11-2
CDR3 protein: CASSSPGQGNTQYF
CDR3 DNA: TGTGCCAGCAGCTCACCGGGACAGGGGAATACGCAGTATTTT

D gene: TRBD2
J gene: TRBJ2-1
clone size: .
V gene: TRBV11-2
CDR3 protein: CASSLGGLAGNEQFF
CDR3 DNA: TGTGCCAGCAGCTTAGGGGGACTAGCGGGAAATGAGCAGTTCTTC

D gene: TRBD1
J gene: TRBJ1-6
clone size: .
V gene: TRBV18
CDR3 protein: CASSPRQGDPSPLHF
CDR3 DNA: TGTGCCAGCTCACCACGACAGGGCGACCCCTCACCCCTCCACTTT

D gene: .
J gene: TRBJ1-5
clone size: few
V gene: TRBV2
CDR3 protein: CASSAEKGNQPQHF
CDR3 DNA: TGTGCCAGCAGTGCGGAGAAGGGGAATCAGCCCCAGCATTTT

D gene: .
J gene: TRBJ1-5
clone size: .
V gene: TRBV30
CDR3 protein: CAWSGGRNQPQHF
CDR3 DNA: TGTGCCTGGAGTGGGGGGCGCAATCAGCCCCAGCATTTT

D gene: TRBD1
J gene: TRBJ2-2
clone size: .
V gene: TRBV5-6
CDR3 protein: CASSLVAAGGEFNGELFF
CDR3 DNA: TGTGCCAGCAGCTTAGTCGCGGCAGGGGGCGAGTTTAACGGGGAGCTGTTTTTT

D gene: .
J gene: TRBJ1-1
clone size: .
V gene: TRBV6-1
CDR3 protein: CASRRDQVENTEAFF
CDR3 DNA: TGTGCCAGCAGGAGGGATCAAGTCGAGAACACTGAAGCTTTCTTT

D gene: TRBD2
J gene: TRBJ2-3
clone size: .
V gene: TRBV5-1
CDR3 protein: CASNIAGGPTDTQYF
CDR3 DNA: TGCGCCAGCAACATAGCGGGGGGGCCAACAGATACGCAGTATTTT

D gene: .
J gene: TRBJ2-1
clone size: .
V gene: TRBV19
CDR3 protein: CASRDNNYNEQFF
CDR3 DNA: TGTGCCAGCCGGGACAATAATTACAATGAGCAGTTCTTC

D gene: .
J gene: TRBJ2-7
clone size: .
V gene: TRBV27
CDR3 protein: CASSPFRDTSRAQYF
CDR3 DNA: TGTGCCAGCAGTCCCTTCAGGGACACCAGTCGAGCGCAGTACTTC

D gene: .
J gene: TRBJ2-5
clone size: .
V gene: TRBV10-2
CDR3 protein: CASLDIATETQYF
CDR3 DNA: TGCGCCAGCCTGGACATCGCAACCGAGACCCAGTACTTC

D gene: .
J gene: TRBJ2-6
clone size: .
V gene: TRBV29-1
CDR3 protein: CSVVQAPGANVLTF
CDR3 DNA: TGCAGCGTTGTGCAGGCGCCGGGGGCCAACGTCCTGACTTTC

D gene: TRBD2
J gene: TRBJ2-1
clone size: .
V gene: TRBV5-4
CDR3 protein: CASSLRLAGNNGQFF
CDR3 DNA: TGTGCCAGCAGCTTGCGACTAGCGGGGAACAATGGGCAGTTCTTC

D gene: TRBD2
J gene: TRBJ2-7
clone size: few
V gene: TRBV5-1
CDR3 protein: CASSLVSGNEQYF
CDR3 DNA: TGCGCCAGCAGCTTGGTGAGCGGGAACGAGCAGTACTTC

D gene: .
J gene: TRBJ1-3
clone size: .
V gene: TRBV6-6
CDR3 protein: CASSFSGNTIYF
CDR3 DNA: TGTGCCAGCAGTTTCTCTGGAAACACCATATATTTT

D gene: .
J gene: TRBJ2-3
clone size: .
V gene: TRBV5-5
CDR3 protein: CASSLDRSTDTQYF
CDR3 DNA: TGTGCCAGCAGCTTGGACAGGAGCACAGATACGCAGTATTTT

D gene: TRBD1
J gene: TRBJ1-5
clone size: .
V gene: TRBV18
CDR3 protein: CASSPRRDRESNQPQHF
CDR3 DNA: TGTGCCAGCTCACCACGCCGGGACAGGGAGAGCAATCAGCCCCAGCATTTT

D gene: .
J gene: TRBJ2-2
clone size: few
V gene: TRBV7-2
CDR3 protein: CASSLDPGNTGELFF
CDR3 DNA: TGTGCCAGCAGCTTAGACCCAGGGAACACCGGGGAGCTGTTTTTT

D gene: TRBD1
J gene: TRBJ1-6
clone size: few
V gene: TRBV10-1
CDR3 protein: CASSRTGENSPLHF
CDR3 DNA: TGCGCCAGCAGCCGGACAGGGGAGAATTCACCCCTCCACTTT

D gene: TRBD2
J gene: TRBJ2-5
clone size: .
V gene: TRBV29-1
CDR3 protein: CSVAGTSRETQYF
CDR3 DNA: TGCAGCGTCGCCGGGACTAGCAGAGAGACCCAGTACTTC

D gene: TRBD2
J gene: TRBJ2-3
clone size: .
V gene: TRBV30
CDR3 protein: CAWSVLRTSGITDTQYF
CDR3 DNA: TGTGCCTGGAGTGTACTGAGGACTAGCGGAATCACAGATACGCAGTATTTT

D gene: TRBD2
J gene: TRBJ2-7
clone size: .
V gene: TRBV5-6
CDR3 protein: CASSLVTASGGYYEQYF
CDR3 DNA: TGTGCCAGCAGCTTGGTAACTGCTAGCGGGGGGTACTACGAGCAGTACTTC

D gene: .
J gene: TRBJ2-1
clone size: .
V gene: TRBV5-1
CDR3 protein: CASQAGTPPNEQFF
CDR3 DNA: TGCGCCAGCCAGGCCGGGACCCCCCCCAATGAGCAGTTCTTC

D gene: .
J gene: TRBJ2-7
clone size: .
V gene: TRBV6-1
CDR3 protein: CASSGKGSYSYEQYF
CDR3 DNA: TGTGCCAGCAGCGGTAAGGGCAGTTACTCCTACGAGCAGTACTTC

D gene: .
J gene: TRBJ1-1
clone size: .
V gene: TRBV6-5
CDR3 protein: CASSYSSARGRAEAFF
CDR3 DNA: TGTGCCAGCAGTTACTCGAGCGCCCGGGGGAGGGCTGAAGCTTTCTTT

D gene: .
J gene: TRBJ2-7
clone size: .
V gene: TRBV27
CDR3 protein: CASSSGPGWSSEQYF
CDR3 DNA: TGTGCCAGCAGTTCCGGACCCGGATGGTCCTCCGAGCAGTACTTC

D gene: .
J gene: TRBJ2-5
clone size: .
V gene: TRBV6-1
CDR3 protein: CASTSGIQETQYF
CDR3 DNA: TGTGCCAGCACGAGCGGAATCCAAGAGACCCAGTACTTC

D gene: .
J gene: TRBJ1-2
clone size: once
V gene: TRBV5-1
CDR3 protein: CASSQQGSNYGYTF
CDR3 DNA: TGCGCCAGCAGCCAGCAGGGTTCTAACTATGGCTACACCTTC

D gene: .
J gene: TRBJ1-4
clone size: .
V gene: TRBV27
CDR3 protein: CASSLSDRNEKLFF
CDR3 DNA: TGTGCCAGCAGTTTATCGGACAGAAATGAAAAACTGTTTTTT

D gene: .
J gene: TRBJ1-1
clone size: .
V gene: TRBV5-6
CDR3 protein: CASSLVGVTEAFF
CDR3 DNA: TGTGCCAGCAGCTTGGTAGGGGTCACTGAAGCTTTCTTT

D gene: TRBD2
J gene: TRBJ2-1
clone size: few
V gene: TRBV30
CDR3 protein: CAWRTSDKSNEQFF
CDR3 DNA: TGTGCCTGGCGGACTAGCGACAAATCAAATGAGCAGTTCTTC

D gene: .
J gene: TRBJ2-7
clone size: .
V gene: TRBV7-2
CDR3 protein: CASSPDLSPYEQYF
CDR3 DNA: TGTGCCAGCAGCCCCGACCTCAGTCCCTACGAGCAGTACTTC

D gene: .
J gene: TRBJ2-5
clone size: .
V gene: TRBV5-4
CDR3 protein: CASSLIHTIQETQYF
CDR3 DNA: TGTGCCAGCAGCTTGATTCATACCATCCAAGAGACCCAGTACTTC

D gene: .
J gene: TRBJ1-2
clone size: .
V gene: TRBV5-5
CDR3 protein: CASSLVVQTSPYGYTF
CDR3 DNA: TGTGCCAGCAGCCTGGTCGTCCAGACGTCACCTTATGGCTACACCTTC

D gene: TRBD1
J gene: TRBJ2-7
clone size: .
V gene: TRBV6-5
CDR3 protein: CASREQGSYEQYF
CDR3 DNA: TGTGCCAGCAGGGAACAGGGGTCCTACGAGCAGTACTTC

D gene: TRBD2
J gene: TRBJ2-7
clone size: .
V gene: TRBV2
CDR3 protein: CASHSGLSSYEQYF
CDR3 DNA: TGTGCCAGCCATAGCGGGCTAAGCTCCTACGAGCAGTACTTC

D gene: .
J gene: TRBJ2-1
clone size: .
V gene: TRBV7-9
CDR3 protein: CASTPGSAVNEQFF
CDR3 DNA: TGTGCCAGCACCCCCGGGTCGGCGGTCAATGAGCAGTTCTTC

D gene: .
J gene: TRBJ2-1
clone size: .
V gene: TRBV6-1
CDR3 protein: CASTRSAVTGNEQFF
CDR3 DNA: TGTGCCAGCACCCGCTCGGCGGTTACGGGCAATGAGCAGTTCTTC

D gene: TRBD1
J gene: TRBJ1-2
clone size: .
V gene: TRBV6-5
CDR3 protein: CASTSRDRRGYTF
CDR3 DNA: TGTGCCAGCACCTCACGGGACAGGAGGGGCTACACCTTC

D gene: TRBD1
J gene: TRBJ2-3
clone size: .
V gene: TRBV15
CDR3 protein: CATSRGLDRSTDTQYF
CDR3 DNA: TGTGCCACCAGCAGAGGGTTGGACAGGAGCACAGATACGCAGTATTTT

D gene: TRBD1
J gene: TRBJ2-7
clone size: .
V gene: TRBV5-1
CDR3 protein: CASSPTTGYEQYF
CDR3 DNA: TGCGCCAGCAGCCCAACGACAGGGTACGAGCAGTACTTC

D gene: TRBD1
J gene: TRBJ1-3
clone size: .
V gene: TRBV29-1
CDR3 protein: CSVNSGGPGNTIYF
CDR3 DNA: TGCAGCGTTAATTCAGGGGGCCCTGGAAACACCATATATTTT

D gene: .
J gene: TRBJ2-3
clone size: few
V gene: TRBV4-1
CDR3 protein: CASSQDWGDDTQYF
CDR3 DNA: TGCGCCAGCAGCCAAGATTGGGGCGACGATACGCAGTATTTT

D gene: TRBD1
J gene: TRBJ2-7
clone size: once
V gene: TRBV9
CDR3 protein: CASSSRTGWEQYF
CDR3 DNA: TGTGCCAGCAGCTCCCGGACAGGGTGGGAGCAGTACTTC

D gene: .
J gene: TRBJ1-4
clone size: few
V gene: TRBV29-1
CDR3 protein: CSVEEGGFEKLFF
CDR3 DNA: TGCAGCGTTGAAGAAGGAGGATTCGAAAAACTGTTTTTT

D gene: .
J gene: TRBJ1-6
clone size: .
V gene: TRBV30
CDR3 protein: CACDTRGNSPLHF
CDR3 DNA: TGTGCCTGTGATACAAGAGGAAATTCACCCCTCCACTTT

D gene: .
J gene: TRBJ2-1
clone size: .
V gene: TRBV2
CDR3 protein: CASILIEQFF
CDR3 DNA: TGTGCCAGCATCCTGATTGAGCAGTTCTTC

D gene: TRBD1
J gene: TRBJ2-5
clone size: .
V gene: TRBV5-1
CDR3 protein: CASSRQGETQYF
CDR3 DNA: TGCGCCAGCAGTCGACAGGGGGAGACCCAGTACTTC

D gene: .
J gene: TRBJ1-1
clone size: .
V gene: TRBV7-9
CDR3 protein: CASSFRGVDEAFF
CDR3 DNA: TGTGCCAGCAGCTTCAGAGGTGTCGATGAAGCTTTCTTT

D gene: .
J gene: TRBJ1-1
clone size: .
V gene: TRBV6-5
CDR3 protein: CASSQTKKNTEAFF
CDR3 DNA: TGTGCCAGCAGTCAGACTAAGAAGAACACTGAAGCTTTCTTT

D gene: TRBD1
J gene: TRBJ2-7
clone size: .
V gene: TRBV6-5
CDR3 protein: CASSSKGDRDGYEQYF
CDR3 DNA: TGTGCCAGCAGTTCTAAGGGGGACAGGGATGGGTACGAGCAGTACTTC

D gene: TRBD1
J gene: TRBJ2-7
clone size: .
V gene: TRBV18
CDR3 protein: CASSLQGNEQYF
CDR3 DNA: TGTGCCAGCTCACTACAGGGGAACGAGCAGTACTTC